This T cell receptor (beta chain) was recorded in a study of CD4 T cells in relation to SARS-CoV-2 and coronaviruses. CDR1 and CDR2 from the germline V gene are MNHNS and SASEGT. Trimming took off 1 base at V and 5 bases at J, with 4 bases between the two ends. CDR3 length equals 12 residues. This clone occurred once. Antigen unknown. The unexposed donors gave CD4+ T cells in about 2011-2018, prior to COVID-19. Isolation of CD4+ T cells took place after roughly nine days in culture. Testing used SARS-CoV-2 S/N and four cold-coronavirus spikes on unexposed-donor CD4+ T cells, cells permitting. TCRdb's table, derived via immunoSEQ multiplex PCR, lists solely in-frame clones and lacks some. The table records some 14,000 clones, approximately 73% of them present only once.

This rearrangement joins TRBV6-1 to TRBJ2-3; D ambiguous. This clonotype was obtained from a human donor in good health. Material: CD4+ T cells from PBMCs, cultured in vitro. Here the CDR3 reads CASSEVIDTQYF. The DNA for the CDR3 is TGTGCCAGCAGTGAAGTCATAGATACGCAGTATTTT.